The 30 T cell receptor beta chains reported below all come from one sample, sequenced in a study of blood T cell repertoires in COVID-19. Sequencing used immunoSEQ multiplex PCR; TCRdb keeps in-frame clones, though not all of them. The profile covers under 300,000 clones, with roughly 89% appearing a single time and less than 2% taken by the ten largest. Sequenced sample: peripheral blood. The receptors here all came from a woman in her forties who had recovered from COVID-19.

In its sample, this clone was seen once. The chain couples TRBV6-1 to TRBJ1-3, with 10 bases lining up with TRBD1. The length of the CDR3 is 16 residues. Per germline, CDR1 MNHNS and CDR2 SASEGT. Losses at the gene ends were 2 bases for V and 3 bases for J; bases not matched to a gene: 4. The chain's CDR3 is CASSETRTGGGNTIYF. In DNA, the CDR3 is TGTGCCAGCAGTGAAACTCGGACAGGGGGTGGAAACACCATATATTTT.

In its sample, this clone was seen once. The chain is built from TRBV4-2 and TRBJ1-1; unclear D gene. The CDR3 spans 13 residues. V gave up 0 bases and J gave up 5 bases, with 7 bases separating them. Per the germline V gene, CDR1 is LGHNA and CDR2 is YNFKEQ. The chain's CDR3 is CASSQETETEAFF. In nucleotides, the CDR3 is TGTGCCAGCAGCCAAGAGACGGAGACTGAAGCTTTCTTT.

The chain recombines TRBV30 with TRBJ2-1, with D perhaps matching TRBD1 (5 bases). With 3 bases removed from V and 0 bases from J, the gap between germline ends came to 21 bases. Germline CDR1 reads GTSNPN; CDR2 reads SVGIG (reference sequence). The CDR3 has 18 amino acids. Here the CDR3 reads CAWRRPDSLLTSYNEQFF. The CDR3 DNA follows: TGTGCCTGGAGGAGGCCCGACAGCCTCCTGACCTCCTACAATGAGCAGTTCTTC.

V usage is TRBV28 and J usage is TRBJ1-3; the D is unclear. The CDR3 covers 13 residues. Germline CDR1 and CDR2: MDHEN and SYDVKM. V was trimmed by 2 bases and J by 7 bases, leaving 9 bases between them. This CDR3 is CASSLLDYNTIYF. DNA for the CDR3: TGTGCCAGCAGTTTACTAGACTACAACACCATATATTTT.

V and J are TRBV30 and TRBJ2-5; possibly TRBD2 for D (5 bases). CDR3 length equals 14 residues. CDR1 is GTSNPN and CDR2 is SVGIG in the germline V gene (reference sequence). V lost 1 base and J lost 2, with 11 bases in between. The CDR3: CAWSDGSSQETQYF. The CDR3 DNA follows: TGTGCCTGGAGTGATGGGAGTTCTCAAGAGACCCAGTACTTC.

The chain employs TRBV5-1 and TRBJ2-3, with 9 bases matching TRBD1. The CDR3 length is 15 residues. J lost 4 bases, V lost 5 bases, and 8 bases had no gene match. Germline CDR1 reads SGHRS; CDR2 reads YFSETQ. The CDR3: CASRYTGGDADTQYF. In DNA form, the CDR3 reads TGCGCCAGCAGGTACACAGGGGGCGATGCAGATACGCAGTATTTT. The full variable domain, rest sourced from reference TRBV5-1 and TRBJ2-3, is KAGVTQTPRYLIKTRGQQVTLSCSPISGHRSVSWYQQTPGQGLQFLFEYFSETQRNKGNFPGRFSGRQFSNSRSEMNVSTLELGDSALYLCASRYTGGDADTQYFGPGTRLTVL.

This clone showed up just once. This chain joins TRBV7-9 and TRBJ1-4, with 9 nucleotides matching TRBD1. CDR1 is SEHNR and CDR2 is FQNEAQ in the germline V gene (reference sequence). The CDR3 is 15 amino acids. With 4 bases clipped from V and 7 bases from J, the junction kept 7 bases outside the gene matches. The CDR3: CASSWDRDRAEKLFF. CDR3 DNA sequence: TGTGCCAGCAGCTGGGACCGGGACAGGGCTGAAAAACTGTTTTTT.

V usage is TRBV5-1 and J usage is TRBJ1-4, with a weak D call TRBD1 (6 bases). Germline V gene lookup returns CDR1 SGHRS and CDR2 YFSETQ. Trimming removed 4 bases from V and 7 bases from J, with 20 bases in between. The CDR3 contains 16 residues. CDR3 nucleotide sequence: TGCGCCAGCAGCCCGGGGGGTCGGGGGGCGATTGAAAAACTGTTTTTT. Protein product: CASSPGGRGAIEKLFF.

This chain links TRBV10-2 with TRBJ2-2; TRBD2 matches 13 bases. V was clipped by 6 bases and J by 6 bases; unmatched bases: 4. CDR3 size: 15 residues. Per germline, CDR1 WSHSY and CDR2 SAAADI. The CDR3 DNA follows: TGCGCCAGCAGAACTAGCGGGGGGGCTGCCGGGGAGCTGTTTTTT. It specifies CASRTSGGAAGELFF.

The chain employs TRBV4-1 and TRBJ2-2; 9 bases line up with TRBD1. CDR1 is MGHRA and CDR2 is YSYEKL in the germline V gene. The CDR3 runs to 16 residues. V gave up 5 bases and J gave up 6 bases; unmatched junction bases: 10. The CDR3 spells CASSKAWTGDAGELFF. CDR3 sequence (DNA): TGCGCCAGCAGCAAAGCCTGGACAGGGGATGCCGGGGAGCTGTTTTTT.

The chain couples TRBV3-1 (or the pseudogene TRBV3-2) to TRBJ1-1; the D is unclear. CDR1 and CDR2 from the germline V gene are LGHDT and YNNKEL (reference sequence). The CDR3 covers 14 residues. The V end was cut by 4 bases, the J end by 2 bases, with 11 bases between. The CDR3 sequence is CASSRRTDNTEAFF. In nucleotides, the CDR3 is TGTGCCAGCAGCCGTAGAACAGATAACACTGAAGCTTTCTTT.

The CDR3 loop is CASSFRKNEQFF. The CDR3 nucleotides read TGTGCCAGCAGTTTCAGGAAGAATGAGCAGTTCTTC. V gene TRBV12-3 or TRBV12-4 combines with J gene TRBJ2-1; D ambiguous. Trimming stripped 3 bases from V and 7 bases from J, with 7 bases between. This CDR3 region has 12 residues.

The chain joins TRBV2 to TRBJ2-2; TRBD1 might be the D (6 bases). V was trimmed by 7 bases and J by 0 bases, leaving 9 bases between them. Germline V gene data show CDR1 as SNHLY and CDR2 as FYNNEI. The CDR3 contains 14 residues. Here the CDR3 reads CASTQGTNTGELFF. The CDR3 DNA reads TGTGCCAGCACTCAGGGGACGAACACCGGGGAGCTGTTTTTT.

V gene TRBV2 combines with J gene TRBJ2-7; D unresolved. Germline-derived CDR1 and CDR2 are SNHLY and FYNNEI. CDR3 size: 12 residues. V was trimmed by 6 bases and J by 5 bases, leaving 11 bases between them. As DNA, the CDR3 is TGTGCCAGCAGCCCGTCCAGAAACGAGCAGTACTTC. Its protein is CASSPSRNEQYF.

V gene TRBV5-5 combines with J gene TRBJ1-1; D is ambiguous. The germline V gene has CDR1 SGHKS and CDR2 YYEKEE (reference sequence). The CDR3 has 15 amino acids. Trimming stripped 1 base from V and 4 bases from J, with 14 bases between. The CDR3 nucleotides are TGTGCCAGCAGCTTGAGGGCCTCAAGCGGCACTGAAGCTTTCTTT. It is translated as CASSLRASSGTEAFF.

The rearrangement uses TRBV4-1 and TRBJ2-7; D possibly corresponds to TRBD2 (5 bases). The CDR3 loop spans 14 amino acids. The germline gives CDR1 MGHRA, CDR2 YSYEKL. Trimming shortened V by 1 base and J by 0 bases, and 7 bases separated the two germline ends. CDR3 region: CASSQGRGSYEQYF. CDR3 nucleotides: TGCGCCAGCAGCCAAGGACGGGGCTCCTACGAGCAGTACTTC.

The chain couples TRBV7-9 to TRBJ2-3; 8 positions match TRBD1. The CDR3 contains 14 residues. With 3 bases clipped from V and 4 bases from J, the junction kept 3 bases outside the gene matches. Germline lookup yields CDR1 SEHNR and CDR2 FQNEAQ (reference sequence). CDR3 sequence (DNA): TGTGCCAGCAGCTTTGGACAGGGCCCAGATACGCAGTATTTT. Protein sequence: CASSFGQGPDTQYF.

In its sample, this clone was seen a few times. The rearrangement links TRBV29-1 to TRBJ2-5; 7 bases match TRBD1. Germline V lookup: CDR1 SQVTM, CDR2 ANQGSEA. V was pared by 0 bases and J by 6 bases, with 7 bases of the junction left unmatched. The CDR3 spans 14 residues. CDR3 coding DNA: TGCAGCGTTGAAGAGCCCGGGACAGTGCAGACCCAGTACTTC. It specifies CSVEEPGTVQTQYF.

V and J are TRBV27 and TRBJ2-1; 8 bases are a match to TRBD1. CDR1 MNHEY and CDR2 SMNVEV come from the germline V gene (reference sequence). J gave up 8 bases and V 3 bases, and 6 bases lay outside the gene matches. The CDR3 spans 14 residues. The CDR3 sequence: CASSLRRGPHEQFF. The CDR3 DNA follows: TGTGCCAGCAGTTTGCGCAGGGGGCCTCATGAGCAGTTCTTC.

The chain employs TRBV3-1 (or the pseudogene TRBV3-2) and TRBJ1-4; 7 bases map to TRBD1. Unmatched junction bases numbered 6, after V lost 1 base and J lost 7 bases. This CDR3 spans 15 amino acids. CDR1 and CDR2 (germline): LGHDT, YNNKEL (reference sequence). The CDR3 DNA sequence: TGTGCCAGCAGCCAAGGAGGGGGCTGGAGTGAAAAACTGTTTTTT. This translates into CASSQGGGWSEKLFF.

The rearrangement joins TRBV7-8 to TRBJ1-1; no reliable D call. Looked up from germline, CDR1 is SGHVS and CDR2 is FQNEAQ. The CDR3 has 17 amino acids. Between the trimmed V and J ends, which lost 0 bases and 2 bases, there was a span of 16 bases. CDR3 coding DNA: TGTGCCAGCAGCTTAGCTCCCTCCCCAGTGATCAACACTGAAGCTTTCTTT. It encodes CASSLAPSPVINTEAFF.

V gene TRBV24-1 combines with J gene TRBJ2-3; 10 bases fit TRBD2. V gave up 9 bases and J gave up 4 bases; unmatched junction bases: 9. The CDR3 sequence is 15 residues long. In germline, CDR1 is KGHDR, CDR2 SFDVKD. DNA of the CDR3: TGTGCCACCGCCACTAGCGGGGTTGACGCAGATACGCAGTATTTT. Translated: CATATSGVDADTQYF.

The chain carries TRBV10-2 and TRBJ2-5; D ambiguous. From germline, CDR1 is WSHSY and CDR2 SAAADI. Trimming took 1 base from V and 5 from J, leaving 8 bases between them. This CDR3 is built from 13 residues. The chain's CDR3 is CASSEWPQETQYF. DNA of the CDR3: TGCGCCAGCAGTGAGTGGCCACAGGAGACCCAGTACTTC.

The V call is TRBV18, the J call TRBJ1-3; D uncertain. The CDR3 has 16 residues. The germline V gene has CDR1 KGHSH and CDR2 LQKENI. V lost 0 bases and J lost 0, with 9 bases in between. Here the CDR3 DNA reads TGTGCCAGCTCACCACCAGCAGGATACTCTGGAAACACCATATATTTT. Translation: CASSPPAGYSGNTIYF. The complete variable domain, with remaining parts taken from reference TRBV18 and TRBJ1-3, reads NAGVMQNPRHLVRRRGQEARLRCSPMKGHSHVYWYRQLPEEGLKFMVYLQKENIIDESGMPKERFSAEFPKEGPSILRIQQVVRGDSAAYFCASSPPAGYSGNTIYFGEGSWLTVV.

This rearrangement joins TRBV2 to TRBJ1-1; D is uncertain. CDR3 length: 12 amino acids. In germline, CDR1 is SNHLY, CDR2 FYNNEI. V lost 2 bases, J lost 7 bases, and 8 bases lay in between. The CDR3 sequence is CASSERGGEAFF. CDR3 nucleotides: TGTGCCAGCAGTGAACGGGGAGGTGAAGCTTTCTTT.

This rearrangement joins TRBV9 to TRBJ1-2; D might be TRBD1 (5 bases). The CDR3 runs 14 residues. Trimming pared 2 bases from V and 3 bases from J, leaving 11 bases between. Germline lookup yields CDR1 SGDLS and CDR2 YYNGEE. CDR3 protein: CASSVLGEDYGYTF. The DNA for the CDR3 is TGTGCCAGCAGCGTTTTAGGGGAAGACTATGGCTACACCTTC.

V gene TRBV7-8 combines with J gene TRBJ1-1, with 7 bases that match TRBD1. Germline trimming cut 5 bases from V and 5 bases from J; bases unmatched to any gene: 14. CDR1 and CDR2 from the germline V gene are SGHVS and FQNEAQ. The CDR3 is made up of 16 amino acids. The CDR3 region has the DNA TGTGCCAGCAGCGGAGGGGAGACAGGGCTCGGGACTGAAGCTTTCTTT. Its protein product is CASSGGETGLGTEAFF.

The chain recombines TRBV5-1 with TRBJ2-3; D not certain. V lost 0 bases and J 5 bases, leaving 10 bases between the germline ends. The CDR3 totals 14 residues. CDR1 is SGHRS and CDR2 is YFSETQ in the germline V gene. The CDR3 DNA reads as TGCGCCAGCAGCTTGGCTAACAGACAAGATACGCAGTATTTT. Encoded protein: CASSLANRQDTQYF.

The V and J genes are TRBV2 and TRBJ1-5; the D gene is possibly TRBD1 (5 bases). The CDR3 covers 13 residues. V lost 7 bases and J 6 bases, leaving 13 bases between the germline ends. Germline V gene lookup returns CDR1 SNHLY and CDR2 FYNNEI. The CDR3 DNA reads TGTGCCAGCACCGCCAGGGTAGGTCAGCCCCAGCATTTT. Protein sequence: CASTARVGQPQHF.

The genes are TRBV3-1 (or the pseudogene TRBV3-2) and TRBJ2-3; 8 bases line up with TRBD2. J was trimmed by 2 bases and V by 1 base; bases with no gene match: 2. CDR3 length: 15 residues. Germline CDR1 and CDR2: LGHDT and YNNKEL (reference sequence). This CDR3 is CASSQVRGDTDTQYF. In DNA form, the CDR3 reads TGTGCCAGCAGCCAAGTGCGGGGGGACACAGATACGCAGTATTTT.